These 26 T cell receptor beta chains were all obtained from the same sample, sequenced in a study of T cells in Graves' hyperthyroidism and ophthalmopathy. Amplification targeted TCR beta CDR3 regions from RNA transcripts. RT-PCR in the first round (using the HTBI primer set) targeted the TCR CDR3. One entry per CDR3 protein, called by TCRdb with MiXCR from the multiplex PCR reads. The data hold more than 650,000 distinct CDR3 sequences, with approximately 15% observed a single time. The sample taken for sequencing was blood. These receptors originate from a woman aged 18-29 years with Graves' hyperthyroidism.

The sample holds a few counts of this clonotype. This rearrangement joins TRBV19 to TRBJ1-1; 10 bases match TRBD1. This CDR3 is built from 16 residues. Germline V gene lookup returns CDR1 LNHDA and CDR2 SQIVND (reference sequence). The CDR3 spells CASGRTWGTGDTEAFF. CDR3 nucleotides: TGTGCTTCTGGGCGGACGTGGGGGACAGGGGACACTGAAGCTTTCTTT.

There are a few counts of this clonotype. The chain uses TRBV12-5 and TRBJ2-2; possible D gene TRBD2, 5 bases. Trimming stripped 1 base from V and 6 bases from J, with 9 bases between. CDR1 is LGHNT and CDR2 is FRNRAP in the germline V gene. There are 14 residues in the CDR3. The CDR3 DNA sequence: TGTGCTAGTGGTTTGGGGGGAGTTGCCGGGGAGCTGTTTTTT. This translates into CASGLGGVAGELFF.

V and J are TRBV7-9 and TRBJ1-1; possible D gene TRBD1, 5 bases. CDR1 and CDR2 (germline): SEHNR, FQNEAQ (reference sequence). Trimming pared 1 base from V and 4 bases from J, leaving 13 bases between. The CDR3 is 15 residues long. The CDR3 reads CASSLGGGEGTEAFF. CDR3 nucleotides: TGTGCCAGCAGCTTAGGGGGGGGAGAGGGCACTGAAGCTTTCTTT.

The chain links TRBV20-1 to TRBJ2-5; D is perhaps TRBD2 (5 bases). Germline loops: CDR1 DFQATT, CDR2 SNEGSKA (reference sequence). The CDR3 loop spans 12 amino acids. Trimming stripped 5 bases from V and 2 bases from J, with 9 bases between. CDR3 in amino acids: CSASPGQETQYF. For the CDR3, the DNA is TGCAGTGCTTCTCCGGGGCAAGAGACCCAGTACTTC.

This clonotype was seen a few times. V gene TRBV7-2 combines with J gene TRBJ2-1, with TRBD2 matching 13 bases. V shed 5 bases and J 7 bases; nucleotides not matched to a gene: 5. The V gene's germline CDR1 is SGHTA and CDR2 FQGNSA. CDR3 size: 15 residues. In DNA, the CDR3 is TGTGCCAGCAGCCCGACTAGCGGGGGGTTTAATGAGCAGTTCTTC. Translating gives CASSPTSGGFNEQFF.

The sample holds many counts of this clonotype. This rearrangement joins TRBV16 to TRBJ2-7, with 8 positions matching TRBD1. Looked up from germline, CDR1 is KGHSY and CDR2 is FQNENV. The junction had 11 bases not matched to a gene; V was cut back by 0 bases and J by 4 bases. This CDR3 is 17 amino acids long. CDR3 protein: CASSQSRRRTGTYEQYF. CDR3 sequence (DNA): TGTGCCAGCAGCCAATCTAGGCGCAGGACAGGGACGTACGAGCAGTACTTC.

This clonotype has only a few counts. The CDR3 nucleotides read TGTGCCAGCCGGACGGAAACGGGCACCGGGGAGCTGTTTTTT. As protein: CASRTETGTGELFF. V is TRBV25-1 and J is TRBJ2-2; no firm D call. The CDR3 totals 14 residues. The germline CDR1 and CDR2 sequences are MGHDK and SYGVNS. The V and J ends lost 8 bases and 4 bases respectively, with 14 bases between them.

This clonotype showed up just a few times. V and J are TRBV30 and TRBJ2-7, with no clear D. Looked up from germline, CDR1 is GTSNPN and CDR2 is SVGIG (reference sequence). Trimming shortened V by 4 bases and J by 0 bases, and 10 bases separated the two germline ends. There are 13 residues in the CDR3. The CDR3 sequence is CAWTDGASYEQYF. As DNA, the CDR3 is TGTGCCTGGACAGACGGAGCCTCCTACGAGCAGTACTTC.

This clonotype was picked up many times. The CDR3 nucleotides are TGTGCCAGCAGTTCCCGGGTCCTAAAGGACAGGCGGACGGTGAACACTGAAGCTTTCTTT. This codes for CASSSRVLKDRRTVNTEAFF. The V gene is TRBV12-3 or TRBV12-4, the J gene TRBJ1-1, with 7 bases matching TRBD1. J was trimmed by 0 bases and V by 4 bases; bases with no gene match: 20. The CDR3 totals 20 residues.

V usage is TRBV5-1 and J usage is TRBJ1-5; possible D gene TRBD1, 6 bases. This CDR3 comprises 13 residues. In germline, CDR1 is SGHRS, CDR2 YFSETQ. V lost 3 bases and J 7 bases, leaving 11 bases between the germline ends. The CDR3 loop is CASSWGPGQPQHF. The CDR3, as DNA: TGCGCCAGCAGCTGGGGGCCCGGCCAGCCCCAGCATTTT.

In this sample, this clonotype turned up a few times. The genes are TRBV10-3 and TRBJ2-7, with a possible D match to TRBD2 (5 bases). The CDR3 loop spans 14 amino acids. CDR1 is ENHRY, CDR2 SYGVKD, per germline. V was clipped by 1 base and J by 2 bases, with 9 bases between them. The CDR3 protein is CAISEWAGPYEQYF. The CDR3 DNA sequence: TGTGCCATCAGTGAGTGGGCGGGCCCCTACGAGCAGTACTTC.

Only a few counts were recorded for this clonotype. A much more abundant neighbour one base away suggests this may be a read error. CDR3 bases: TGTGCCAGCAGCCATGGATATGGCTACACCTTC. This gives the protein CASSHGYGYTF. This chain joins TRBV3-1 and TRBJ1-2; D call uncertain. This CDR3 spans 11 amino acids. Germline V CDR1 and CDR2: LGHDT, YNNKEL (reference sequence). V was clipped by 3 bases and J by 5 bases, with 4 bases between them.

V usage is TRBV24-1 and J usage is TRBJ2-2, with 9 positions matching TRBD1. Losses at the gene ends were 1 base for V and 6 bases for J; bases not matched to a gene: 8. CDR3 length equals 17 residues. CDR1 and CDR2 from the germline V gene are KGHDR and SFDVKD. CDR3 residues: CATSDFPGQGLSGELFF. CDR3 nucleotide sequence: TGTGCCACCAGTGATTTCCCGGGACAGGGATTATCCGGGGAGCTGTTTTTT.

This clonotype was recorded once. The V and J genes are TRBV3-1 and TRBJ2-2; 10 bases agree with TRBD1. The germline CDR1 and CDR2 sequences are LGHDT and YNNKEL (reference sequence). The CDR3 spans 14 residues. V dropped 10 bases and J dropped 4; count of bases not matched to a gene: 6. Written as DNA, the CDR3 is TGTGCCATACGACAGGGGGCGCGCACCGGGGAGCTGTTTTTT. Translating it yields CAIRQGARTGELFF. The whole variable domain, filled in from reference TRBV3-1 and TRBJ2-2, reads DTAVSQTPKYLVTQMGNDKSIKCEQNLGHDTMYWYKQDSKKFLKIMFSYNNKELIINETVPNRFSPKSPDKAHLNLHINSLELGDSAVYFCAIRQGARTGELFFGEGSRLTVL.

This clonotype was seen ten or more times. This sequence joins TRBV30 and TRBJ2-1; no clear D. The V and J ends lost 3 bases and 7 bases respectively, with 10 bases between them. The CDR3 has 12 residues. Germline assignment: CDR1 GTSNPN and CDR2 SVGIG (reference sequence). The chain's CDR3 is CAWSADGNEQFF. The CDR3 nucleotides are TGTGCCTGGAGCGCCGACGGAAATGAGCAGTTCTTC.

This clonotype came up many times. The chain uses TRBV7-2 and TRBJ2-3; 7 bases agree with TRBD1. The V and J ends lost 0 bases and 6 bases, in that order; junction bases with no gene match: 6. This CDR3 has 15 residues. Looked up from germline, CDR1 is SGHTA and CDR2 is FQGNSA. CDR3 protein: CASSLAKTGPDTQYF. Here the CDR3 DNA reads TGTGCCAGCAGCTTAGCGAAGACAGGGCCGGATACGCAGTATTTT.

This clonotype was counted between two and nine times. J is TRBJ2-7 and V is TRBV7-9; tentatively, D is TRBD1 (5 bases). This CDR3 region has 15 residues. Germline CDR1 and CDR2: SEHNR and FQNEAQ (reference sequence). V lost 7 bases, J lost 5 bases, and 21 bases lay in between. CDR3 DNA: TGTGCCAGCATTTCAGGGAACCTAATCAACCACGAGCAGTACTTC. Amino acid sequence: CASISGNLINHEQYF.

This clonotype was counted at least ten times. The V call is TRBV7-9, the J call TRBJ1-1, with TRBD1 matching over 11 bases. The V gene end was trimmed by 5 bases and the J gene end by 6 bases; junction bases not matched to a gene: 5. The germline V gene encodes CDR1 SEHNR and CDR2 FQNEAQ (reference sequence). The CDR3 has 14 residues. The CDR3 sequence: CASSPRTGGSEAFF. As DNA, the CDR3 is TGTGCCAGCAGCCCGAGGACAGGGGGCTCTGAAGCTTTCTTT.

This clonotype was seen at least ten times. This chain connects TRBV13 to TRBJ1-1; D remains unclear. Germline CDR1 reads PRHDT; CDR2 reads FYEKMQ (reference sequence). The CDR3 totals 15 residues. V was clipped by 1 base and J by 1 base, with 10 bases between them. The CDR3 sequence: CASSLEGEGNTEAFF. The CDR3 coding sequence is TGTGCCAGCAGCTTAGAAGGTGAGGGGAACACTGAAGCTTTCTTT.

In this sample, this clonotype turned up a few times. The chain combines TRBV5-6 with TRBJ2-1, with 8 bases matching TRBD2. V shed 4 bases, J shed 4 bases, and the junction held 10 bases outside the gene matches. The CDR3 sequence is 16 residues long. Germline V gene data show CDR1 as SGHDT and CDR2 as YYEEEE. The CDR3 DNA sequence: TGTGCCAGCAGCCTGGCACTAGCGGACATTTACAATGAGCAGTTCTTC. Translating gives CASSLALADIYNEQFF.

At least ten counts were recorded for this clonotype. The rearrangement links TRBV2 to TRBJ1-1; unclear D gene. The V gene lost 4 bases and the J gene lost 0 bases, with 6 bases spanning the gap. From germline, CDR1 is SNHLY and CDR2 FYNNEI. This CDR3 is built from 13 residues. The CDR3 DNA reads TGTGCCAGCAGTGGGGAGCTGAACACTGAAGCTTTCTTT. This gives the protein CASSGELNTEAFF.

This clonotype was recorded many times. The chain uses TRBV20-1 and TRBJ1-2, with TRBD1 as a possible D gene (5 bases). The V end was cut by 1 base, the J end by 1 base, with 10 bases between. The CDR3 runs 14 residues. CDR1 is DFQATT, CDR2 SNEGSKA, per germline (reference sequence). DNA of the CDR3: TGCAGTGCTAGAGCAGGGAGGCTTAACTATGGCTACACCTTC. The encoded protein is CSARAGRLNYGYTF.

This clonotype has a handful of counts. The chain carries TRBV28 and TRBJ1-6; a weak D match, TRBD1 (5 bases). The CDR3 is 17 amino acids. Germline CDR1 and CDR2: MDHEN and SYDVKM. V was trimmed by 5 bases and J by 5 bases, leaving 19 bases between them. In DNA, the CDR3 is TGTGCCAGCAGTGTTTTTGGAGGCAGGGATCATAATTCACCCCTCCACTTT. It codes for CASSVFGGRDHNSPLHF. The complete variable domain, with remaining parts taken from reference TRBV28 and TRBJ1-6, reads DVKVTQSSRYLVKRTGEKVFLECVQDMDHENMFWYRQDPGLGLRLIYFSYDVKMKEKGDIPEGYSVSREKKERFSLILESASTNQTSMYLCASSVFGGRDHNSPLHFGNGTRLTVT.

This clonotype was seen repeatedly, ten times or more. V gene TRBV20-1 combines with J gene TRBJ2-7; 8 bases map to TRBD2. J was trimmed by 3 bases and V by 5 bases; bases with no gene match: 9. The germline V gene has CDR1 DFQATT and CDR2 SNEGSKA (reference sequence). CDR3 length equals 14 residues. In DNA, the CDR3 is TGCAGTGCTGTGGGACAAGCGGGAGTCTACGAGCAGTACTTC. Translation: CSAVGQAGVYEQYF.

This clonotype was seen at least ten times. The chain carries TRBV6-5 and TRBJ2-2; 8 nucleotides match TRBD1. The germline V gene has CDR1 MNHEY and CDR2 SVGAGI. The CDR3 loop spans 16 amino acids. With 2 bases clipped from V and 2 bases from J, the junction kept 4 bases outside the gene matches. CDR3: CASSYVGQGNTGELFF. The CDR3 DNA sequence: TGTGCCAGCAGTTACGTAGGACAGGGTAACACCGGGGAGCTGTTTTTT.

The chain couples TRBV7-2 to TRBJ1-4; D possibly corresponds to TRBD1 (5 bases). The length of the CDR3 is 14 residues. V gave up 5 bases and J gave up 6 bases, with 13 bases separating them. Germline V gene lookup returns CDR1 SGHTA and CDR2 FQGNSA. CDR3 coding DNA: TGTGCCAGCAGCCGCGGGGGAGGGGATGAAAAACTGTTTTTT. The encoded protein is CASSRGGGDEKLFF.